The clone carrying this T cell receptor (beta chain) was seen many times. Its matching antigen is unknown. There were TCR beta CDR3 regions amplified from RNA transcripts. HTBI primers were used for first-round RT-PCR of the TCR CDR3. TCRdb independently ran MiXCR on the multiplex PCR reads; one entry per CDR3 protein. The sample holds 75,000 to 100,000 distinct CDR3 sequences, around 50% seen once. This sample is drawn from a study of T cells in Graves' hyperthyroidism and ophthalmopathy. Study summary: Before treatment of any kind, peripheral blood was taken at initial diagnosis. Study-wide findings and caveats: Blood samples included most of the expanded thyroid clonotypes exceeding 0.001.

The V gene's germline CDR1 is MNHEY and CDR2 SVGAGI. CDR3 length: 14 amino acids. Trimming took 2 bases from V and 2 from J, leaving 9 bases between them. Hyperthyroidism was newly diagnosed in patients aged 18 to 65 (duration under 2 months). Diagnosis rested on symptoms, serum thyroxine and TRAb, thyroid ultrasound, and orbital computed tomography. This clonotype originated in a woman between 35 and 50 years old with Graves' hyperthyroidism. This rearrangement joins TRBV6-5 to TRBJ1-1, with D maybe TRBD1 (6 bases). Sequenced input: blood. CDR3 in amino acids: CASSYGGRNTEAFF. DNA for the CDR3: TGTGCCAGCAGTTACGGGGGCCGCAACACTGAAGCTTTCTTT.